The 20 T cell receptor beta chains below were found in one sample sequenced in a study of T cell responses to AZD1222 COVID-19 vaccine. Some clones are missing from TCRdb's copy, which holds only in-frame ones; the method was immunoSEQ multiplex PCR. Of about 39,000 clones in the sample, roughly 85% were seen once. Here the sequenced sample was peripheral blood, taken 28 days after the second dose of the MenACWY control vaccine. The source is an adult who received the MenACWY meningococcal vaccine as a control.

V usage is TRBV15 and J usage is TRBJ2-5; D ambiguous. Trimming took off 0 bases at V and 5 bases at J, with 4 bases between the two ends. The CDR3 is 12 residues long. Germline lookup yields CDR1 LNHNV and CDR2 YYDKDF (reference sequence). The CDR3 loop is CATSRDLETQYF. The CDR3 coding sequence is TGTGCCACCAGCAGAGATCTCGAGACCCAGTACTTC.

The V gene is TRBV5-8, the J gene TRBJ1-2, with 7 bases fitting TRBD1. Germline-derived CDR1 and CDR2 are SGHTS and YDEGEE. V lost 2 bases to trimming and J lost 4 bases; unmatched junction nucleotides: 8. The CDR3 is 15 amino acids. CDR3 nucleotides: TGTGCCAGCAGCTTAGGGGGCTGGGCGCGCTATGGCTACACCTTC. This gives the protein CASSLGGWARYGYTF.

The rearrangement joins TRBV30 to TRBJ1-2; TRBD1 might be the D (5 bases). With 4 bases removed from V and 3 bases from J, the gap between germline ends came to 12 bases. The CDR3 has 13 amino acids. Germline V gives CDR1 GTSNPN, CDR2 SVGIG (reference sequence). CDR3 protein: CAWTGGGYYGYTF. As DNA, the CDR3 is TGTGCCTGGACTGGGGGGGGGTACTATGGCTACACCTTC.

This clone was counted between two and nine times. The chain recombines TRBV6-1 with TRBJ2-7; no definite D call. The CDR3 length is 16 residues. Trimming pared 0 bases from V and 4 bases from J, leaving 16 bases between. Looked up from germline, CDR1 is MNHNS and CDR2 is SASEGT. CDR3 region: CASSEAGTQAAYEQYF. The CDR3 nucleotides are TGTGCCAGCAGTGAAGCCGGAACCCAGGCGGCGTACGAGCAGTACTTC.

V and J are TRBV5-4 and TRBJ2-5, with a possible D match to TRBD1 (6 bases). Germline assignment: CDR1 SGHNT and CDR2 YYREEE (reference sequence). The CDR3 contains 16 residues. The V end lost 4 bases, the J end lost 1 base, and 17 bases lay between the germline ends. CDR3 coding DNA: TGTGCCAGCAGCGCAGCGCCAGGGGCCGGCCAAGAGACCCAGTACTTC. Residues: CASSAAPGAGQETQYF.

The V and J genes are TRBV4-1 and TRBJ2-2, with 9 bases matching TRBD2. V dropped 1 base and J dropped 2; count of bases not matched to a gene: 5. Germline CDR1 reads MGHRA; CDR2 reads YSYEKL. The CDR3 has 17 residues. The CDR3 here is CASSQGVAGVNTGELFF. CDR3 bases: TGCGCCAGCAGCCAAGGGGTAGCGGGAGTTAACACCGGGGAGCTGTTTTTT.

This chain joins TRBV30 and TRBJ2-7; no definite D call. Germline CDR1 reads GTSNPN; CDR2 reads SVGIG (reference sequence). V was clipped by 4 bases and J by 6 bases, with 10 bases between them. The CDR3 contains 11 residues. The CDR3 DNA reads TGTGCCTGGAACAAACTGAGCGAGCAGTACTTC. This gives the protein CAWNKLSEQYF. The variable domain in full, completed from reference TRBV30 and TRBJ2-7, reads SQTIHQWPATLVQPVGSPLSLECTVEGTSNPNLYWYRQAAGRGLQLLFYSVGIGQISSEVPQNLSASRPQDRQFILSSKKLLLSDSGFYLCAWNKLSEQYFGPGTRLTVT.

The CDR3 spells CASSSLAGPTDTQYF. CDR3 sequence (DNA): TGTGCCAGCAGCTCCCTAGCGGGACCCACAGATACGCAGTATTTT. This rearrangement joins TRBV5-8 to TRBJ2-3; TRBD2 agrees at 9 bases. V dropped 3 bases and J dropped 2; count of bases not matched to a gene: 4. Germline V lookup: CDR1 SGHTS, CDR2 YDEGEE. The CDR3 is made up of 15 amino acids.

This chain links TRBV30 with TRBJ1-2, with a weak D call TRBD1 (6 bases). The CDR3 extends over 11 amino acids. Deletions cut 8 bases from V and 7 bases from J, with 14 bases between. CDR1 is GTSNPN and CDR2 is SVGIG in the germline V gene (reference sequence). The CDR3 nucleotides read TGTGCCAGAGATGCAGGGGCTGGCTACACCTTC. Translating it yields CARDAGAGYTF.

This clone is classed as medium-sized. This sequence joins TRBV9 and TRBJ2-5; TRBD1 is a possible D gene (5 bases). V lost 0 bases and J lost 5, with 14 bases in between. The CDR3 contains 15 residues. Germline V gene lookup returns CDR1 SGDLS and CDR2 YYNGEE. The CDR3 sequence is CASSVDGQGRETQYF. The CDR3 DNA reads as TGTGCCAGCAGCGTAGATGGGCAGGGTAGGGAGACCCAGTACTTC.

This clone was recorded a few times. The J gene is TRBJ2-3, the V gene TRBV19; TRBD1 might be the D (6 bases). Germline V gives CDR1 LNHDA, CDR2 SQIVND (reference sequence). The germline V and J ends were trimmed by 4 bases and 12 bases, with 14 bases remaining between them. The CDR3 consists of 12 residues. The CDR3 nucleotides read TGTGCCAGTAGTAAAGGGACACCTCCCCAGTATTTT. Protein: CASSKGTPPQYF.

The genes are TRBV30 and TRBJ2-7; D might be TRBD1 or TRBD2, each matching 6 bases. The germline gives CDR1 GTSNPN, CDR2 SVGIG (reference sequence). Trimming cost V 0 bases and J 0 bases, with 12 bases left between them. The CDR3 loop spans 15 amino acids. The CDR3 coding sequence is TGTGCCTGGAGTGTTGGGGGGCGGGACTCCTACGAGCAGTACTTC. Amino acids: CAWSVGGRDSYEQYF.

V gene TRBV24-1 combines with J gene TRBJ2-1; possible D gene TRBD2, 5 bases. Germline loops: CDR1 KGHDR, CDR2 SFDVKD. This CDR3 comprises 15 residues. Trimming left V 1 base short and J 7 bases short, with 13 bases between. The chain's CDR3 is CATSDFGASGNEQFF. The CDR3 bases are TGTGCCACCAGTGATTTTGGAGCTTCGGGGAATGAGCAGTTCTTC.

The chain couples TRBV19 to TRBJ2-2; D gene uncertain. V was pared by 5 bases and J by 6 bases, with 7 bases between. Per the germline V gene, CDR1 is LNHDA and CDR2 is SQIVND (reference sequence). The CDR3 is 12 residues long. In nucleotides, the CDR3 is TGTGCCAGTAGTCCGTGGCCCGGGGAGCTGTTTTTT. It specifies CASSPWPGELFF.

This sequence joins TRBV7-9 and TRBJ2-7; 9 bases are shared with TRBD1. The germline V gene encodes CDR1 SEHNR and CDR2 FQNEAQ (reference sequence). The ends lost 3 bases at V and 1 base at J; junction bases unmatched: 4. This CDR3 spans 15 amino acids. The CDR3: CASSFFGQGSYEQYF. As DNA, the CDR3 is TGTGCCAGCAGCTTCTTCGGACAGGGGTCCTACGAGCAGTACTTC.

The chain joins TRBV24-1 to TRBJ2-1, with D hard to call. Trimming took 3 bases from V and 4 from J, leaving 12 bases between them. Germline-derived CDR1 and CDR2 are KGHDR and SFDVKD. CDR3 length: 15 amino acids. The CDR3 region is CATSDLSSQYNEQFF. CDR3 sequence (DNA): TGTGCCACCAGTGATCTTTCCTCCCAGTACAATGAGCAGTTCTTC.

The chain combines TRBV12-3 or TRBV12-4 with TRBJ2-5; D remains unclear. The CDR3 is 12 residues long. Trimming pared 3 bases from V and 4 bases from J, leaving 6 bases between. The CDR3 spells CASSFLGETQYF. CDR3 in DNA: TGTGCCAGCAGTTTCTTGGGAGAGACCCAGTACTTC.

The chain employs TRBV28 and TRBJ2-7; D is perhaps TRBD2 (7 bases). CDR1 is MDHEN and CDR2 is SYDVKM in the germline V gene. CDR3 size: 15 residues. Trimming shortened V by 8 bases and J by 3 bases, and 20 bases separated the two germline ends. In DNA, the CDR3 is TGTGCCAGCGCAAGGGGGGGCCAGCCCATCTACGAGCAGTACTTC. Encoded protein: CASARGGQPIYEQYF.

The chain combines TRBV19 with TRBJ1-1; the D gene is possibly TRBD1 (5 bases). This CDR3 spans 14 amino acids. Trimming left V 9 bases short and J 0 bases short, with 14 bases between. CDR1 is LNHDA and CDR2 is SQIVND in the germline V gene (reference sequence). CDR3 DNA sequence: TGTGCCAGCTACCGGGGGGATCTGAACACTGAAGCTTTCTTT. It is translated as CASYRGDLNTEAFF. Variable domain in full (rest from reference TRBV19 and TRBJ1-1): DGGITQSPKYLFRKEGQNVTLSCEQNLNHDAMYWYRQDPGQGLRLIYYSQIVNDFQKGDIAEGYSVSREKKESFPLTVTSAQKNPTAFYLCASYRGDLNTEAFFGQGTRLTVV.

The rearrangement links TRBV5-1 to TRBJ1-2; D is unclear. V dropped 4 bases and J dropped 8 bases, with 24 bases sitting between them. This CDR3 is built from 16 residues. CDR1 and CDR2 from the germline V gene are SGHRS and YFSETQ. CDR3: CASSPPTGWAGEGYTF. The CDR3 DNA is TGCGCCAGCAGCCCGCCCACCGGGTGGGCCGGGGAAGGCTACACCTTC.